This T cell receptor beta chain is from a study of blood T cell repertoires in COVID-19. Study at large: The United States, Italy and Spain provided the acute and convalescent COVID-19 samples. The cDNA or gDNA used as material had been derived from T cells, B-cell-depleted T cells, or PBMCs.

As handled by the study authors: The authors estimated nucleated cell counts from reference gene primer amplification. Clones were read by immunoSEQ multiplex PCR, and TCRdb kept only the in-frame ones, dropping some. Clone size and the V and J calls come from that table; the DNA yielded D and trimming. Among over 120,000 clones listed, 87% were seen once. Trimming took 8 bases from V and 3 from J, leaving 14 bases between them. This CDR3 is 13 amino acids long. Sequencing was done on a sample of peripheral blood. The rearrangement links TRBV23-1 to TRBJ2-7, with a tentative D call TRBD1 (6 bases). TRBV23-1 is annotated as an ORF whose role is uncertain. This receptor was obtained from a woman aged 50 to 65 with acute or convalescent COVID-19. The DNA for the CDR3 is TGCGCCAGCCTGAGGACAGAAAGCTACGAGCAGTACTTC. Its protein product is CASLRTESYEQYF.